This entry lists 10 T cell receptor beta chains sequenced from one sample in a study of T cell responses to AZD1222 COVID-19 vaccine. The assay was immunoSEQ multiplex PCR, and TCRdb's table has in-frame clones only and misses some. The table has about 150,000 clones, around nine tenths seen once; the top ten hold approximately 5.3%. The sample here was peripheral blood, taken on day 0 of AZD1222 vaccination. The receptors here all came from an adult in good health.

The rearrangement uses TRBV4-1 and TRBJ2-5; weak D call: TRBD2 (6 bases). Germline values: CDR1 MGHRA, CDR2 YSYEKL. Trimming stripped 1 base from V and 2 bases from J, with 11 bases between. The CDR3 length is 15 residues. The CDR3 sequence is CASSQGFGRQETQYF. The DNA of the CDR3 is TGCGCCAGCAGCCAAGGTTTCGGGAGACAAGAGACCCAGTACTTC.

The chain carries TRBV5-4 and TRBJ1-1, with 11 bases fitting TRBD1. With V trimmed by 4 bases and J by 9 bases, 5 bases remained unmatched. The CDR3 covers 13 residues. Germline V gene data show CDR1 as SGHNT and CDR2 as YYREEE (reference sequence). The CDR3 sequence is CASSRADRGQAFF. CDR3 DNA: TGTGCCAGCAGCAGGGCGGACAGGGGGCAAGCTTTCTTT.

J is TRBJ2-5 and V is TRBV7-2, with D possibly matching TRBD1 (6 bases). With 8 bases removed from V and 2 bases from J, the gap between germline ends came to 12 bases. CDR3 length: 13 amino acids. In germline, CDR1 is SGHTA, CDR2 FQGNSA. The CDR3 sequence: CASQDRPQETQYF. The CDR3 DNA sequence: TGTGCCAGCCAGGACAGACCACAAGAGACCCAGTACTTC.

This clone was seen just once. The chain employs TRBV27 and TRBJ2-4, with 7 bases that match TRBD2. The CDR3 sequence is 18 residues long. Per the germline V gene, CDR1 is MNHEY and CDR2 is SMNVEV (reference sequence). With V trimmed by 5 bases and J by 0 bases, 13 bases remained unmatched. The CDR3 coding sequence is TGTGCCAGCAGTCCCGGGACGGGGGGTGCTGTAGCCAAAAACATTCAGTACTTC. It specifies CASSPGTGGAVAKNIQYF.

V gene TRBV28 combines with J gene TRBJ1-1; D is possibly TRBD1 (5 bases). The CDR3 length is 14 residues. Germline CDR1 is MDHEN and CDR2 is SYDVKM. V gave up 7 bases and J gave up 11 bases, with 23 bases separating them. CDR3 coding DNA: TGTGCCAGCACCGAGATTGGGAGGGGCTCAAGGGCTTTCTTT. It translates to CASTEIGRGSRAFF.

This chain uses TRBV18 with TRBJ2-7; 11 bases are a match to TRBD1. The V segment lost 3 bases and the J segment 7 bases; nucleotides outside the gene matches: 11. This CDR3 spans 16 amino acids. Germline V lookup: CDR1 KGHSH, CDR2 LQKENI. This CDR3 is CASSPGTGTGGREQYF. The CDR3 bases are TGTGCCAGCTCACCGGGTACGGGGACAGGGGGTCGAGAGCAGTACTTC.

The chain is built from TRBV19 and TRBJ2-6; D may be TRBD1 or TRBD2 (5 bases each). Germline values: CDR1 LNHDA, CDR2 SQIVND (reference sequence). The CDR3 is 17 residues long. V dropped 1 base and J dropped 0 bases, with 10 bases sitting between them. This CDR3 reads CASSIGQGVSGANVLTF. The CDR3 DNA follows: TGTGCCAGTAGTATAGGCCAGGGAGTCTCTGGGGCCAACGTCCTGACTTTC.

The chain is built from TRBV28 and TRBJ2-6, with 8 bases lining up with TRBD1. Germline V gene sequence: CDR1 MDHEN, CDR2 SYDVKM. J lost 4 bases, V lost 5 bases, and 7 bases had no gene match. The CDR3 has 16 amino acids. As DNA, the CDR3 is TGTGCCAGCAGTCCCGAGACAGGGGTCGGGGCCAACGTCCTGACTTTC. Translating gives CASSPETGVGANVLTF.

This chain uses TRBV14 with TRBJ2-2, with D hard to call. The CDR3 extends over 15 amino acids. V was trimmed by 2 bases and J by 7 bases, leaving 14 bases between them. The V gene's germline CDR1 is SGHDN and CDR2 FVKESK. The CDR3 region is CASSQHLGLGGELFF. The CDR3 DNA reads as TGTGCCAGCAGCCAACATTTAGGATTGGGCGGGGAGCTGTTTTTT.

The rearrangement uses TRBV3-1 (or the pseudogene TRBV3-2) and TRBJ1-4; D may be TRBD1 (6 bases). CDR3 length: 16 residues. Looked up from germline, CDR1 is LGHDT and CDR2 is YNNKEL (reference sequence). V was shortened by 4 bases and J by 3 bases, with 15 bases between the two germline ends. In DNA, the CDR3 is TGTGCCAGCAGCCGGCTAGGAGACAGGTCTAATGAAAAACTGTTTTTT. Protein sequence: CASSRLGDRSNEKLFF.